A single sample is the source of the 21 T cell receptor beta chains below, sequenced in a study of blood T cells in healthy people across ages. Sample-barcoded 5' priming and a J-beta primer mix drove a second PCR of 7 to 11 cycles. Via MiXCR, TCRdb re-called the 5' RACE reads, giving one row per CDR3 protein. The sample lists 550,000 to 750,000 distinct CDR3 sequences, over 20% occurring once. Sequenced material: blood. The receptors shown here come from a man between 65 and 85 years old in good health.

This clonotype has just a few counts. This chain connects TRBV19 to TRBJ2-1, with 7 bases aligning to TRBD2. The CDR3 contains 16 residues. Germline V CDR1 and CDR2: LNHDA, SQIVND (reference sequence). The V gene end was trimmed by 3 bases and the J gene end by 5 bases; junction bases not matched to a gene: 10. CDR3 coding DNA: TGTGCCAGTAGTATCCCCTTTGCGGGAGAGAACAATGAGCAGTTCTTC. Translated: CASSIPFAGENNEQFF.

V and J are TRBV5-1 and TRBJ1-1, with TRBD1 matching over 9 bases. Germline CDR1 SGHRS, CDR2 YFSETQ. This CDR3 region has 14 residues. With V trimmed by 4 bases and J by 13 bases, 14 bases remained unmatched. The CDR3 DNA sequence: TGCGCCAGCAGCACAAACCGGGACAGGGATTTTTTTTTCTTT. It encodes CASSTNRDRDFFFF.

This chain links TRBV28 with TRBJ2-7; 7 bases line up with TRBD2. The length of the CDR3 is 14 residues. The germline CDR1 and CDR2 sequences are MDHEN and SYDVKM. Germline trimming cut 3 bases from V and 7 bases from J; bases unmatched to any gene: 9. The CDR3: CASSFGGAGREQYF. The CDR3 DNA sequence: TGTGCCAGCAGTTTTGGGGGAGCGGGGAGGGAGCAGTACTTC.

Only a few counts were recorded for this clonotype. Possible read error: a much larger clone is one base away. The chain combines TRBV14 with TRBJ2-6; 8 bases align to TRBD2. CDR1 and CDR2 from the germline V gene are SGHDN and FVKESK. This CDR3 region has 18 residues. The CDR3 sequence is CASSQVSGGDAGANVPTF. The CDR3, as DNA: TGTGCCAGCAGCCAAGTGTCGGGGGGGGATGCTGGGGCCAACGTCCCGACTTTC.

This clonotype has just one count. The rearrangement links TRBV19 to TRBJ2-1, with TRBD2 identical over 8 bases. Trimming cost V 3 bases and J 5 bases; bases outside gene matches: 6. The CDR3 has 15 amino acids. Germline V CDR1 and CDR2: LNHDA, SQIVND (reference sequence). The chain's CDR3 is CASSIRLALHNEQFF. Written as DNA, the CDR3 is TGTGCCAGTAGTATTCGACTAGCGCTCCACAATGAGCAGTTCTTC.

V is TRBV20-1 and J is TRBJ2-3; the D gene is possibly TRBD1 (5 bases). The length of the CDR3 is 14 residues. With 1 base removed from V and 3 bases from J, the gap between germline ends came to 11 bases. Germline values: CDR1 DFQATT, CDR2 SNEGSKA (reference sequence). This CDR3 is CSARVAGITDTQYF. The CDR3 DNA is TGCAGTGCTAGAGTGGCAGGGATAACAGATACGCAGTATTTT.

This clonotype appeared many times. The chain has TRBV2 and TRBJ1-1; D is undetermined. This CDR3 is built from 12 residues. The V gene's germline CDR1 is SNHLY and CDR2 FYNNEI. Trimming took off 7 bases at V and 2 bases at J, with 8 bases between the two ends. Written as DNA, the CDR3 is TGTGCCAGCACCCGAGGAAACACTGAAGCTTTCTTT. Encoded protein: CASTRGNTEAFF.

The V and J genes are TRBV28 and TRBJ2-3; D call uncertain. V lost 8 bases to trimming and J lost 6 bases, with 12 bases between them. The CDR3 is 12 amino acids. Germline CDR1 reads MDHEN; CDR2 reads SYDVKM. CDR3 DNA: TGTGCCAGCCTAGGCGGCCCCGATACGCAGTATTTT. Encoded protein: CASLGGPDTQYF.

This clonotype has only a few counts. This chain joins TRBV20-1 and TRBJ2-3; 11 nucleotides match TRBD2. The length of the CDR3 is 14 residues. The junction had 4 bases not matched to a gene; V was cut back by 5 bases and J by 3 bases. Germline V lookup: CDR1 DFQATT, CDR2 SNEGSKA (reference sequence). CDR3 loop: CSAELAGGTDTQYF. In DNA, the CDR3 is TGCAGTGCTGAGCTAGCGGGAGGTACAGATACGCAGTATTTT.

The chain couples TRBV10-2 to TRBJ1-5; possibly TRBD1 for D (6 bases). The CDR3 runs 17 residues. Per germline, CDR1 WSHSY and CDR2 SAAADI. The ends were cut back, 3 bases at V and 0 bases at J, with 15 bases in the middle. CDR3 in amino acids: CASSEQGLLYSNQPQHF. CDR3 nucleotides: TGCGCCAGCAGTGAACAGGGACTTCTCTATAGCAATCAGCCCCAGCATTTT.

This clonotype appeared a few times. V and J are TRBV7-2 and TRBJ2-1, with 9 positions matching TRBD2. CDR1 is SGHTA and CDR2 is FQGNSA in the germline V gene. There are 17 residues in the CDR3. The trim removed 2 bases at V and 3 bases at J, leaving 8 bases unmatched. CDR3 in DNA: TGTGCCAGCAGCTTAACGGCAGCGGGAGGCCTCTACAATGAGCAGTTCTTC. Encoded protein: CASSLTAAGGLYNEQFF. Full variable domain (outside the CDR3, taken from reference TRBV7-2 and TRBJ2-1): GAGVSQSPSNKVTEKGKDVELRCDPISGHTALYWYRQSLGQGLEFLIYFQGNSAPDKSGLPSDRFSAERTGGSVSTLTIQRTQQEDSAVYLCASSLTAAGGLYNEQFFGPGTRLTVL.

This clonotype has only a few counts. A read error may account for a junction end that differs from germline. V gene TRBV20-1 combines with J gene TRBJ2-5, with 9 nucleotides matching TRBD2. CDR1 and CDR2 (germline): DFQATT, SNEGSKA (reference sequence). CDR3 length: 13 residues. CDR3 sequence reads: CSADSGSVETKYF. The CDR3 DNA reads TGCAGTGCAGATAGCGGGAGTGTGGAGACCAAGTACTTC.

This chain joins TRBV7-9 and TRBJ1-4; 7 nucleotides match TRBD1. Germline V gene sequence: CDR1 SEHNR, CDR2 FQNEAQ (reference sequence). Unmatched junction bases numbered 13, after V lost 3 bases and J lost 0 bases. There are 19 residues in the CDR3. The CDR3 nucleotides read TGTGCCAGCAGCTTCTCCCTCAGGGGGTTTCAAGCAACTAATGAAAAACTGTTTTTT. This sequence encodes CASSFSLRGFQATNEKLFF. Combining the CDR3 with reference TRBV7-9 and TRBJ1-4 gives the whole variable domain DTGVSQNPRHKITKRGQNVTFRCDPISEHNRLYWYRQTLGQGPEFLTYFQNEAQLEKSRLLSDRFSAERPKGSFSTLEIQRTEQGDSAMYLCASSFSLRGFQATNEKLFFGSGTQLSVL.

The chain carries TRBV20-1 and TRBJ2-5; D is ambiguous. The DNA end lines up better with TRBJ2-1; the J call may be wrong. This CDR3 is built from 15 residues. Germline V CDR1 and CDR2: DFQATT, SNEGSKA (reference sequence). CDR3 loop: CSATDRSNSYNEQFF. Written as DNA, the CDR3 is TGCAGTGCTACCGACCGATCAAATAGCTACAATGAGCAGTTCTTC.

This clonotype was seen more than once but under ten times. As DNA, the CDR3 is TGTGCCACCAGTGAATCGGACATTGAGCAGTTCTTC. It translates to CATSESDIEQFF. The chain has TRBV24-1 and TRBJ2-1; D may be TRBD1 (5 bases). V was cut by 4 bases and J by 9 bases, with 9 bases left in between. Germline CDR1 reads KGHDR; CDR2 reads SFDVKD. The CDR3 consists of 12 residues.

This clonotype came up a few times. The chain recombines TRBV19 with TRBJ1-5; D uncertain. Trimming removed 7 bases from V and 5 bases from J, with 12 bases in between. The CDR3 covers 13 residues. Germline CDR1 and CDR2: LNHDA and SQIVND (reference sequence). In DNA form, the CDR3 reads TGTGCCAGTACTCGGAACCATTATCAGCCCCAGCATTTT. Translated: CASTRNHYQPQHF.

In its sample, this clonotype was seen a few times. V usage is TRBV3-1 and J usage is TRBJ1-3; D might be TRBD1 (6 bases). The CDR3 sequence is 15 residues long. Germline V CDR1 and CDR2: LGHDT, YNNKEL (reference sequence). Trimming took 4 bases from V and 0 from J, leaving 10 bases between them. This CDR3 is CASSRQVNSGNTIYF. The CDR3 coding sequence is TGTGCCAGCAGCCGACAGGTCAACTCTGGAAACACCATATATTTT.

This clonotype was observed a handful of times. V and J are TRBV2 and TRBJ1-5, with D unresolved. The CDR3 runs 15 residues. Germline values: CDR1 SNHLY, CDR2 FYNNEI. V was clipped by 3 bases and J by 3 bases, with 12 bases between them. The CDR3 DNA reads TGTGCCAGCAGTGACAGGATCCTCTCCAATCAGCCCCAGCATTTT. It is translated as CASSDRILSNQPQHF.

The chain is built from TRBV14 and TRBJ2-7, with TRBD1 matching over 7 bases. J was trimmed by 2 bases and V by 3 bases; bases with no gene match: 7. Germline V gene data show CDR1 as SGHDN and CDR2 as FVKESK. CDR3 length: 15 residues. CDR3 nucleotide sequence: TGTGCCAGCAGCCAGGAGACAGGGTGGACCTACGAGCAGTACTTC. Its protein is CASSQETGWTYEQYF.

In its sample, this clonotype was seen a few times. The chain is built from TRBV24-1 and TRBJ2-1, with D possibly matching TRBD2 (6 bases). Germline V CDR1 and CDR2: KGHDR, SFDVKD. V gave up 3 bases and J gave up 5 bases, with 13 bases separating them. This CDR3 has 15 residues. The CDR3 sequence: CATSDTGVGNNEQFF. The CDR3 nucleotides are TGTGCCACCAGTGATACGGGAGTGGGCAACAATGAGCAGTTCTTC.

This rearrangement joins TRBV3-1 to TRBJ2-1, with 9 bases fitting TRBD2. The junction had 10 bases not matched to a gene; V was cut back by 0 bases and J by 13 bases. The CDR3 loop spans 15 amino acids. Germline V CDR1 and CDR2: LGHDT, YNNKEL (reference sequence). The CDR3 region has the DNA TGTGCCAGCAGCCAAGATACGGTAGCGGGAGTCAATCAGTTCTTC. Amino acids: CASSQDTVAGVNQFF.